These 19 T cell receptor beta chains were all obtained from the same sample, sequenced in a study of T cell changes during pregnancy in multiple sclerosis (dated by TCRdb to the late 2010s). Library preparation employed the immunoSEQ multiplex PCR assay. In its TCRdb copy, this immuneACCESS table keeps in-frame sequences only and misses some clones. Where compared with another copy, unresolved V genes explain less than half of these, and the others have no known cause. Within this sample are some 40,000 clones, with nearly 90% of them counted one time only. The ten biggest clones cover more than 0.5% of the sample. Source: CD4+ T cells from peripheral blood mononuclear cells, taken in the second trimester of pregnancy. These receptors were collected from a female donor with multiple sclerosis, enrolled in a pregnancy study.

This chain joins TRBV6-4 and TRBJ1-4, with D tentatively TRBD1 (6 bases). Trimming took off 4 bases at V and 3 bases at J, with 12 bases between the two ends. CDR1 MRHNA and CDR2 SNTAGT come from the germline V gene. The CDR3 length is 15 residues. The CDR3 loop reads CASSAQGRPNEKLFF. DNA of the CDR3: TGTGCCAGCAGTGCACAGGGTCGACCTAATGAAAAACTGTTTTTT.

The V gene is TRBV5-1, the J gene TRBJ2-3; 12 bases agree with TRBD2. Germline V gene data show CDR1 as SGHRS and CDR2 as YFSETQ. The V and J ends lost 0 bases and 6 bases, in that order; junction bases with no gene match: 11. The CDR3 has 18 residues. CDR3 nucleotides: TGCGCCAGCAGCTTGGGGCTAGCGGGAGGGCCTTCTTTGGATACGCAGTATTTT. Its translation: CASSLGLAGGPSLDTQYF.

This sequence joins TRBV6-5 and TRBJ2-5; a possible D gene is TRBD1 (5 bases). This CDR3 spans 15 amino acids. The V gene lost 0 bases and the J gene lost 1 base, with 9 bases spanning the gap. Germline CDR1 and CDR2: MNHEY and SVGAGI. In nucleotides, the CDR3 is TGTGCCAGCAGTTACTCCGAGACAGCCCAAGAGACCCAGTACTTC. Protein: CASSYSETAQETQYF.

The chain combines TRBV27 with TRBJ2-1, with TRBD2 matching 15 bases. CDR1 MNHEY and CDR2 SMNVEV come from the germline V gene (reference sequence). The V segment lost 3 bases and the J segment 7 bases; nucleotides outside the gene matches: 4. The CDR3 contains 16 residues. CDR3 sequence reads: CASSFGLAGGQNEQFF. In nucleotides, the CDR3 is TGTGCCAGCAGTTTCGGACTAGCGGGAGGGCAGAATGAGCAGTTCTTC.

This rearrangement joins TRBV29-1 to TRBJ2-2, with D unclear. Trimming took off 5 bases at V and 5 bases at J, with 15 bases between the two ends. The CDR3 contains 14 residues. CDR1 and CDR2 (germline): SQVTM, ANQGSEA. The DNA of the CDR3 is TGCAGCGTTTCAGTTCAGAAGTTGACCGGGGAGCTGTTTTTT. Translated, it gives CSVSVQKLTGELFF.

The chain is built from TRBV14 and TRBJ1-2, with D unresolved. Germline CDR1 is SGHDN and CDR2 is FVKESK. This CDR3 has 15 amino acids. Trimming pared 1 base from V and 2 bases from J, leaving 11 bases between. The CDR3 reads CASSQALGGNYGYTF. As DNA, the CDR3 is TGTGCCAGCAGCCAAGCTTTGGGAGGCAACTATGGCTACACCTTC.

This rearrangement joins TRBV5-1 to TRBJ2-7; D gene unclear. Trimming took 4 bases from V and 4 from J, leaving 9 bases between them. Per germline, CDR1 SGHRS and CDR2 YFSETQ. The CDR3 length is 12 residues. The CDR3 sequence: CASSSQQYEQYF. CDR3 DNA sequence: TGCGCCAGCAGCAGCCAACAGTACGAGCAGTACTTC. The full variable domain, its missing parts supplied by reference TRBV5-1 and TRBJ2-7, is KAGVTQTPRYLIKTRGQQVTLSCSPISGHRSVSWYQQTPGQGLQFLFEYFSETQRNKGNFPGRFSGRQFSNSRSEMNVSTLELGDSALYLCASSSQQYEQYFGPGTRLTVT.

The CDR3 DNA follows: TGTGCCAGCAGTGAAGCCTCCGGGAGCGGGAACATTCAGTACTTC. It encodes CASSEASGSGNIQYF. The rearrangement joins TRBV6-1 to TRBJ2-4; tentatively, D is TRBD2 (6 bases). Germline values: CDR1 MNHNS, CDR2 SASEGT. With 0 bases removed from V and 7 bases from J, the gap between germline ends came to 13 bases. This CDR3 is built from 15 residues.

The V gene is TRBV19, the J gene TRBJ2-5; 9 bases align to TRBD1. The CDR3 has 15 residues. Germline values: CDR1 LNHDA, CDR2 SQIVND (reference sequence). Trimming took 5 bases from V and 5 from J; bases not matched to a gene: 9. This chain's CDR3 is CASSSPGQGWETQYF. The CDR3 region has the DNA TGTGCCAGTAGTTCCCCCGGACAGGGGTGGGAGACCCAGTACTTC.

This sequence joins TRBV29-1 and TRBJ1-2; TRBD1 might be the D (6 bases). Germline V gene lookup returns CDR1 SQVTM and CDR2 ANQGSEA. The CDR3 has 14 amino acids. V was trimmed by 5 bases and J by 3 bases, leaving 16 bases between them. This CDR3 reads CSVTPGGADYGYTF. The CDR3 DNA sequence: TGCAGCGTTACTCCCGGGGGGGCGGACTATGGCTACACCTTC. Full variable domain (missing parts from reference TRBV29-1 and TRBJ1-2): SAVISQKPSRDICQRGTSLTIQCQVDSQVTMMFWYRQQPGQSLTLIATANQGSEATYESGFVIDKFPISRPNLTFSTLTVSNMSPEDSSIYLCSVTPGGADYGYTFGSGTRLTVV.

This chain links TRBV6-1 with TRBJ1-2; TRBD1 matches 11 bases. Germline CDR1 MNHNS, CDR2 SASEGT. The CDR3 is 17 residues long. The V and J ends lost 4 bases and 3 bases, in that order; junction bases with no gene match: 10. CDR3 bases: TGTGCCAGCAGTGGCACCGGGACAGGGGGAACGTACTATGGCTACACCTTC. It encodes CASSGTGTGGTYYGYTF.

The V and J genes are TRBV6-5 and TRBJ2-2, with TRBD2 matching over 7 bases. This CDR3 is 15 amino acids long. Germline V CDR1 and CDR2: MNHEY, SVGAGI. V shed 2 bases, J shed 7 bases, and the junction held 7 bases outside the gene matches. This chain's CDR3 is CASSYLGGKNGELFF. The DNA for the CDR3 is TGTGCCAGCAGTTACCTCGGGGGGAAGAACGGGGAGCTGTTTTTT.

The chain recombines TRBV18 with TRBJ1-2, with 9 nucleotides matching TRBD1. V dropped 3 bases and J dropped 4; count of bases not matched to a gene: 0. The length of the CDR3 is 13 residues. Looked up from germline, CDR1 is KGHSH and CDR2 is LQKENI. CDR3 sequence reads: CASSPDRGYGYTF. CDR3 DNA: TGTGCCAGCTCACCGGACAGGGGCTATGGCTACACCTTC. The full variable domain, rest sourced from reference TRBV18 and TRBJ1-2, is NAGVMQNPRHLVRRRGQEARLRCSPMKGHSHVYWYRQLPEEGLKFMVYLQKENIIDESGMPKERFSAEFPKEGPSILRIQQVVRGDSAAYFCASSPDRGYGYTFGSGTRLTVV.

The chain uses TRBV6-5 and TRBJ1-1; 11 nucleotides line up with TRBD1. This CDR3 comprises 15 residues. After removal of 5 bases from V and 9 bases from J, the junction contained 11 bases not matched to a gene. Germline loops: CDR1 MNHEY, CDR2 SVGAGI. The CDR3 region is CASSPLGQGGLKAFF. The CDR3 DNA is TGTGCCAGCAGTCCCTTGGGACAGGGGGGTTTGAAAGCTTTCTTT.

The rearrangement joins TRBV5-1 to TRBJ2-5; possibly TRBD1 for D (7 bases). CDR1 and CDR2 (germline): SGHRS, YFSETQ. The CDR3 totals 15 residues. V lost 0 bases, J lost 5 bases, and 14 bases lay in between. The CDR3 DNA reads as TGCGCCAGCAGCTTGGCAGCTCCAGGGGGGGAGACCCAGTACTTC. Translation: CASSLAAPGGETQYF.

The gene calls are TRBV2 and TRBJ2-7; 12 nucleotides match TRBD1. V was clipped by 9 bases and J by 0 bases; unmatched bases: 6. The CDR3 is made up of 15 amino acids. CDR1 is SNHLY and CDR2 is FYNNEI in the germline V gene. The CDR3 DNA reads TGTGCCAGTAAGGGGGACAGGGGGCCCTCCTACGAGCAGTACTTC. Translating it yields CASKGDRGPSYEQYF.

This clone has only a few counts. The chain is built from TRBV7-2 and TRBJ1-1; 8 bases fit TRBD1. The CDR3 is 14 residues long. Germline CDR1 reads SGHTA; CDR2 reads FQGNSA. After removal of 5 bases from V and 5 bases from J, the junction contained 7 bases not matched to a gene. The CDR3 here is CASSDRRGRTEAFF. For the CDR3, the DNA is TGTGCCAGCAGCGACCGCAGGGGGCGGACTGAAGCTTTCTTT.

The chain employs TRBV9 and TRBJ1-3; D unresolved. V lost 0 bases, J lost 2 bases, and 9 bases lay in between. The CDR3 is made up of 15 amino acids. CDR1 and CDR2 from the germline V gene are SGDLS and YYNGEE. CDR3 region: CASSVGRGPGNTIYF. The CDR3 DNA sequence: TGTGCCAGCAGCGTAGGGAGAGGGCCTGGAAACACCATATATTTT.

This chain links TRBV5-1 with TRBJ2-5; 7 nucleotides match TRBD1. V shed 2 bases, J shed 4 bases, and the junction held 2 bases outside the gene matches. The germline V gene has CDR1 SGHRS and CDR2 YFSETQ. The CDR3 runs 13 residues. In DNA form, the CDR3 reads TGCGCCAGCAGCTTAGGGGGCGCAGAGACCCAGTACTTC. It translates to CASSLGGAETQYF.